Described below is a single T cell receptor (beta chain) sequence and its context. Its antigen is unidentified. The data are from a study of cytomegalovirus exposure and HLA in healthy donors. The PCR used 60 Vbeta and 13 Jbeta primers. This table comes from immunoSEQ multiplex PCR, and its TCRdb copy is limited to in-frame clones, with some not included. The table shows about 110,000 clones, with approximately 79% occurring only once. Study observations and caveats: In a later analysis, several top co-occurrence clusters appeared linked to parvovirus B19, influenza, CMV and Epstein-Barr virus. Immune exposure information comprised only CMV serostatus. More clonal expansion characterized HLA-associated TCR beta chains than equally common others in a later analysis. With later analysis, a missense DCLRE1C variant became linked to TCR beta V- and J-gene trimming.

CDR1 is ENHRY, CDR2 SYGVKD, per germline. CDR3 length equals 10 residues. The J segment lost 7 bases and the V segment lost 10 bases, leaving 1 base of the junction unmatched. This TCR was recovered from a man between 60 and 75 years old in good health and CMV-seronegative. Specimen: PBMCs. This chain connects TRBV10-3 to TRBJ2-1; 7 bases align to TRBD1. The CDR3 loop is CATQGNEQFF. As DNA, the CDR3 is TGTGCCACACAGGGGAATGAGCAGTTCTTC.